This TCR beta chain is drawn from a study of blood T cell repertoires in COVID-19. In the study overall: COVID-19 samples from acute and convalescent phases originated in the United States, Italy and Spain.

As originally analysed: Amplifying reference gene primers gave estimates of nucleated cell counts. Method: immunoSEQ multiplex PCR; TCRdb's copy keeps in-frame clones and lacks some. The DNA gave D and trimming, while V, J and clone size come from that table. In the table there are under 85,000 clones, around 84% of which are singletons. Germline CDR1 reads MDHEN; CDR2 reads SYDVKM. CDR3 length equals 14 residues. Trimming removed 6 bases from V and 6 bases from J, with 14 bases in between. The receptor was isolated from a man in his fifties with acute or convalescent COVID-19. Sequenced: peripheral blood. This chain joins TRBV28 and TRBJ1-4; D may be TRBD1 (5 bases). CDR3 protein: CASRRTSTDEKLFF. Written as DNA, the CDR3 is TGTGCCAGCAGACGGACATCAACGGATGAAAAACTGTTTTTT. Looking up the rest from reference TRBV28 and TRBJ1-4 gives the full variable domain: DVKVTQSSRYLVKRTGEKVFLECVQDMDHENMFWYRQDPGLGLRLIYFSYDVKMKEKGDIPEGYSVSREKKERFSLILESASTNQTSMYLCASRRTSTDEKLFFGSGTQLSVL.